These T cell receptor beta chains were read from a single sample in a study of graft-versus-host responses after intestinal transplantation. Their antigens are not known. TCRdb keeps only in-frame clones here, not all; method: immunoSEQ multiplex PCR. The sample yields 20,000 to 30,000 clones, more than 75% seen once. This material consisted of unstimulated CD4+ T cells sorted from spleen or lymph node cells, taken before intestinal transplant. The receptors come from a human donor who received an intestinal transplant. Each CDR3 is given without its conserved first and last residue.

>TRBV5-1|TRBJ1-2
ASSLGGSGGYGYT
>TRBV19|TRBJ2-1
ASSTPGQGYNEQF
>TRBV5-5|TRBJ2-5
ASSLVAGGVETQY
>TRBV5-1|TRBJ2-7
ASSPSTLQVYSYEQY
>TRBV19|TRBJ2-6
ASSLGRHSGANVLT
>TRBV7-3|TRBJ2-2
ASSLTVAGAQNTGELF
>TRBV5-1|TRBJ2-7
ASRPSGSSYEQY
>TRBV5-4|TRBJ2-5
ASSLAQETQY
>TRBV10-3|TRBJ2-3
AISESKVGHLKRTDTQY
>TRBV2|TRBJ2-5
ASSFYGETQY
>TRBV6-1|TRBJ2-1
ASTGTGVTYNEQF
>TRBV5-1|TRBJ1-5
ASSSGTSNSNQPQH
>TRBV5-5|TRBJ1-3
ASSFQAIGIGNTIY
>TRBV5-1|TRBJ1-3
ASSLVSSSGNTIY
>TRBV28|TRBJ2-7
ASTPRDSPYEQY
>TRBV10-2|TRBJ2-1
ASSSTSGSGGEQF
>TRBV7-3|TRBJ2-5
ASSRDGSGQTQY
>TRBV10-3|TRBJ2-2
AISDMSGGNTGELF
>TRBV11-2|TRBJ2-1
ASSLDQVGEQF
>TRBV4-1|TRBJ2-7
ASSHLARSYEQY
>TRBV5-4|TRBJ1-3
ASSFGGPFSGNTIY
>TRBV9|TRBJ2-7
ASSAKTGGAVEQY
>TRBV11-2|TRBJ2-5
ASSLVAGGLQGGTQY
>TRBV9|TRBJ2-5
ASSRGLARIGETQY
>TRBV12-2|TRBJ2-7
ASRLSTSPYEQY
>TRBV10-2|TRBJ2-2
ASSETGGELF
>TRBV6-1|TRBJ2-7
ASRRQSSYEQY
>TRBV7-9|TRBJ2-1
ASSFGGTNEQF
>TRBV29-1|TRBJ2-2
SVAPRVNTGELF
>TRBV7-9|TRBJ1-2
ASSLSREDGYT
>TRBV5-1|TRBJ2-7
ASSWGQGTGEY
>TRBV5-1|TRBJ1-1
ASSLAQGVNPEAF
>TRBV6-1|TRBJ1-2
ASTTTGTDYGYT
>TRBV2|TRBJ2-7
ASSLLLGQY
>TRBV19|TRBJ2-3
ASSIESGLTGGPGTDTQY
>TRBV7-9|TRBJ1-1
ASSSWTGPVAEAF
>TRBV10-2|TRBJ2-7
ASELAGLGYEQY
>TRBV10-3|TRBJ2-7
AIPKGGGEQY
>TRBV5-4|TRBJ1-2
ASSMGQGDGYT
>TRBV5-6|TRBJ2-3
ASSWQGGGTDTQY
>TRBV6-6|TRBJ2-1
ASEDRVSYNEQF
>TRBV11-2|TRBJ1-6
ASSLGDRNNSPLH
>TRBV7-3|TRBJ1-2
ASSLRGTAGKGYT
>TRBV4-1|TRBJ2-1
ASSQPLTAASYNEQF
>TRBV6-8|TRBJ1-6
ASSRQGASGYNSPLH
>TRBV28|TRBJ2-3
ASGGGMQY
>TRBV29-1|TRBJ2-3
SVETSGYSGGTQY
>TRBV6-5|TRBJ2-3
ASSYSSGVYTDTQY
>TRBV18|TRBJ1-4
ASSPLSWEKLF
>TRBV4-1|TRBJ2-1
ASSQGAASNEQF
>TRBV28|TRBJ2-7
ASSLPYYEQY
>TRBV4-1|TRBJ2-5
ASSRFVFGQGIEAQETQY